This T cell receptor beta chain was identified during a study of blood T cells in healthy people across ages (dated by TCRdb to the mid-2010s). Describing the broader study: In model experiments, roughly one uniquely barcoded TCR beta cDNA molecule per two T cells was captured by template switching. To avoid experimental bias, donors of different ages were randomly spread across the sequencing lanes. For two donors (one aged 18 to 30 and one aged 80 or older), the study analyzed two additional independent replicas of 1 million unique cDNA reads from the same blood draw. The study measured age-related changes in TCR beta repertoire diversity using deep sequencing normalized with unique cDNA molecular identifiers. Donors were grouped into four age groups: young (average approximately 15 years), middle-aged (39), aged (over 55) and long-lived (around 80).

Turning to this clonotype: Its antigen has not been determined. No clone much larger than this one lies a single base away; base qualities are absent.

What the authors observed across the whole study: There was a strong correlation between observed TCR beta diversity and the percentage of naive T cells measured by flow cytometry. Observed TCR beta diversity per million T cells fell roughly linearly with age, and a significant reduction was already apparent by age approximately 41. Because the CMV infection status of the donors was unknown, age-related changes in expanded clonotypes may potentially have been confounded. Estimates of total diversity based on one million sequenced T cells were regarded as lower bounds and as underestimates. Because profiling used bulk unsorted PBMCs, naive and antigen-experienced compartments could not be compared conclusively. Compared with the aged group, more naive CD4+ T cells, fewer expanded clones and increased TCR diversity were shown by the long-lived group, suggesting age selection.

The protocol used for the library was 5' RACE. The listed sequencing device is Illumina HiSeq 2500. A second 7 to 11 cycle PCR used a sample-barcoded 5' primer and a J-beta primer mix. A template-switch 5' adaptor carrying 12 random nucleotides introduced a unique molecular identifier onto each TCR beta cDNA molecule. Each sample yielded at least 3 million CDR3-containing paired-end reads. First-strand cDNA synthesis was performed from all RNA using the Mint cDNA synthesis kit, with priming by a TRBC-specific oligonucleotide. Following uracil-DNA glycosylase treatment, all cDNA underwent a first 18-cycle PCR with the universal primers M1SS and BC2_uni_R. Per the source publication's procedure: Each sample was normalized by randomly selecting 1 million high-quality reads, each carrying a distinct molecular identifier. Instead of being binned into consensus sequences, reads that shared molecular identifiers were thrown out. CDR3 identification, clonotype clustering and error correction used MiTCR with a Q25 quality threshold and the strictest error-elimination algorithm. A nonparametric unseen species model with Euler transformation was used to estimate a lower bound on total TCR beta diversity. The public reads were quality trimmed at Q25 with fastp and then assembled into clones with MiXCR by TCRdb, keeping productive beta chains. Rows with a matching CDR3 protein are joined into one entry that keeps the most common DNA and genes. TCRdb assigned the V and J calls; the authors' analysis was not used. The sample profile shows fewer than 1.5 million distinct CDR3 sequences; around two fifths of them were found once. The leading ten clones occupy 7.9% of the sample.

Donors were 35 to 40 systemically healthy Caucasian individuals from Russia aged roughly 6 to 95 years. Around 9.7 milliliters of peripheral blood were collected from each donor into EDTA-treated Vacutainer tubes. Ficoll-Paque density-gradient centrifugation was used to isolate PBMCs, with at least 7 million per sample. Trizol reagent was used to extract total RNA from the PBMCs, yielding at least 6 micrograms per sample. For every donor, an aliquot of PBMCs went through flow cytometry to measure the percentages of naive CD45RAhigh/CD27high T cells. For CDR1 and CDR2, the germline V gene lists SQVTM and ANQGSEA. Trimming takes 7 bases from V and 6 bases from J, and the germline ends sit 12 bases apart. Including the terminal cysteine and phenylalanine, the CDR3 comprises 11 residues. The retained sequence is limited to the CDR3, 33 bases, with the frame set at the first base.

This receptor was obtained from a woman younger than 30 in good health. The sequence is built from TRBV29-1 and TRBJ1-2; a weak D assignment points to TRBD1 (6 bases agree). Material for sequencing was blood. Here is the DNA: TGCAGCGCCAGGGGTGAGCATGGCTACACCTTC. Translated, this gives CSARGEHGYTF.